In this sample, the clone carrying this T cell receptor (beta chain) turned up many times. The source of the sample is a study of T-cell reconstitution after alpha-beta-depleted transplantation in children. TCRbeta library preparation incorporated unique molecular identifiers. TCRdb analysed the PCR reads with MiXCR anew, one entry per CDR3 protein. The repertoire holds 200,000 to 250,000 distinct CDR3 sequences, with about 9.5% as singletons. This CDR3 is built from 12 residues. The germline V and J ends were trimmed by 4 bases and 3 bases, with 6 bases remaining between them. The sample here was PBMCs from the stem cell graft donor, taken from the stem cell graft. The chain employs TRBV12-3 or TRBV12-4 and TRBJ1-2; D not certain. This receptor was taken from a human donor who donated a stem cell graft to a child with acute lymphoblastic leukemia. The CDR3 spells CASSSGDYGYTF. The CDR3 bases are TGTGCCAGCAGTTCGGGAGACTATGGCTACACCTTC.